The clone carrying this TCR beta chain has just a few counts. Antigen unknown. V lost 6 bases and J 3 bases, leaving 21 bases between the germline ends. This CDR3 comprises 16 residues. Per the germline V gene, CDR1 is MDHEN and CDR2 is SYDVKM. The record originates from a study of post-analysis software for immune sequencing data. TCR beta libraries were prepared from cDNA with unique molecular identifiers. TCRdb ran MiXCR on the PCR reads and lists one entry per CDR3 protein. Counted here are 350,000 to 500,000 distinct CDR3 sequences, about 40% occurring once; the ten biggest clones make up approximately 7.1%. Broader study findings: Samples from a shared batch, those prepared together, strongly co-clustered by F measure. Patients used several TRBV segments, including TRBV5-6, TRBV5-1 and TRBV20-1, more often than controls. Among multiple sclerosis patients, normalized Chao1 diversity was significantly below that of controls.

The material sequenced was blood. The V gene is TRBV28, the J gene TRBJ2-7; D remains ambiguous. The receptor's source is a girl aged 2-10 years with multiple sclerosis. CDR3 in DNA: TGTGCCAGCAGACAGAGGCTAGACACCGCATACTACGAGCAGTACTTC. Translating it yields CASRQRLDTAYYEQYF.